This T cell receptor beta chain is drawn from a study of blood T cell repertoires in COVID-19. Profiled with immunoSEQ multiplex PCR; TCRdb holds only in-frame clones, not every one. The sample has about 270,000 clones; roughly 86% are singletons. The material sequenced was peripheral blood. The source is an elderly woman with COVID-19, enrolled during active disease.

The CDR3 protein is CASSSGLALETQYF. The CDR3 DNA is TGTGCCAGCAGTTCGGGACTAGCTTTAGAGACCCAGTACTTC. The chain carries TRBV28 and TRBJ2-5; 9 nucleotides align to TRBD2. Unmatched junction bases numbered 4, after V lost 4 bases and J lost 4 bases. The CDR3 totals 14 residues. Germline V CDR1 and CDR2: MDHEN, SYDVKM.